This T cell receptor (beta chain) was retrieved from a study of blood T cell repertoires in COVID-19. Trimming took 6 bases from V and 11 from J, leaving 13 bases between them. The CDR3 totals 11 residues. Germline CDR1 MGHRA, CDR2 YSYEKL. Under the authors' procedure: Amplification from reference gene primers served as the basis for estimated nucleated cell counts. Using immunoSEQ multiplex PCR, the repertoire was profiled, and TCRdb retains in-frame clones only, with some absent. Clone size and the V and J calls come from that table; the DNA yielded D and trimming. The data contain 250,000 to 350,000 clones, nearly 90% of them singletons. Which cohort a participant joined came from the clinical history participants gave. Two negative PCRs, clearance, or symptom resolution characterized the recovered Cohort 3 donors. A single count supports this clone.

The genes are TRBV4-1 and TRBJ1-1; no clear D gene. This clonotype was sampled from a woman younger than 45 who had recovered from COVID-19. Sequenced sample: PBMCs or T cells enriched from blood (not recorded which). The CDR3 region is CASRTPTGAFF. In DNA, the CDR3 is TGCGCCAGCAGGACCCCAACGGGGGCTTTCTTT.